This T cell receptor (beta chain) was sequenced in a study of blood T cell repertoires in COVID-19. Study overall: Nucleic acid was either cDNA or gDNA, and it came from T cells, B-cell-depleted T cells, or PBMCs.

TCRdb keeps only in-frame clones here, not all; method: immunoSEQ multiplex PCR. The sample lists 300,000 to 350,000 clones, nearly 90% occurring once. The length of the CDR3 is 14 residues. Germline V gives CDR1 SGHNT, CDR2 YENEEA. With V trimmed by 5 bases and J by 5 bases, 4 bases remained unmatched. The TCR sequence derives from a woman aged 18-30 years with acute COVID-19. The chain carries TRBV11-3 and TRBJ2-1; 9 bases fit TRBD2. Sequencing used PBMCs or T cells enriched from blood (not recorded which). The CDR3 nucleotides are TGTGCCAGCAGCGCGGGACTAGCCAACAATGAGCAGTTCTTC. It specifies CASSAGLANNEQFF.